The clone carrying this T cell receptor beta chain occurred many times. The target antigen is unknown. TCRdb reprocessed the reads with MiXCR, giving one entry per CDR3 protein. Among 600,000 to 700,000 distinct CDR3 sequences, roughly a third were seen once, and the ten largest hold about 20%. This entry comes from a study of T cell repertoires in cytomegalovirus infection. With 5 bases removed from V and 4 bases from J, the gap between germline ends came to 19 bases. The CDR3 consists of 16 residues. Germline CDR1 SGHTA, CDR2 FQGNSA. J is TRBJ2-3 and V is TRBV7-2; maybe TRBD2 (6 bases). The sequence was collected from a human donor in good health (CMV status not recorded). Some clones in this sample may be carry-over from other donors' samples. The source was cultured PBMCs, collected from culture after CMV antigen stimulation. The CDR3 sequence is CASSRTSGVGADTQYF. CDR3 bases: TGTGCCAGCAGCAGGACATCGGGAGTTGGGGCAGATACGCAGTATTTT.